This T cell receptor beta chain was identified during a study of T-cell memory formation after mild COVID-19. Germline V gene lookup returns CDR1 GTSNPN and CDR2 SVGIG (reference sequence). CDR3 size: 14 residues. The V segment lost 1 base and the J segment 5 bases; nucleotides outside the gene matches: 5. Findings of the study overall: CM and EM subsets held most contracting CD4+ clones; EMRA held CD8+ ones. From day 15 to 85, contracting clones were balanced between CD4 and CD8, whereas later expanders leaned toward CD4+.

TCRdb ran MiXCR on the 5' RACE reads and lists one entry per CDR3 protein. The table records fewer than 550,000 distinct CDR3 sequences, 15% to 25% of them present only once. With regard to this clonotype: The antigen is not known.

This clonotype was sampled from an adult woman who had mild COVID-19 (a few samples of this study predate the infection). Cell type and time point are not known. The chain has TRBV30 and TRBJ2-5; 9 bases match TRBD2. The sequenced sample consisted of PBMCs or a T cell subset sorted from them (not recorded which). Written as DNA, the CDR3 is TGTGCCTGGAGTGAAGCGGGAGGAGGGGAGACCCAGTACTTC. Residues: CAWSEAGGGETQYF.